Shown below are 21 T cell receptor beta chains from a single sample sequenced in a study of control samples from healthy donors and cancer patients. Sequencing was performed with immunoSEQ multiplex PCR; in TCRdb, only in-frame clones are kept and a portion is missing. The sample records 120,000 to 150,000 clones, 89% being singletons. Sequenced material: blood. Source of these receptors: a man aged 30-40 years in good health.

The gene calls are TRBV3-1 (or the pseudogene TRBV3-2) and TRBJ1-4; D is undetermined. Between the trimmed V and J ends, which lost 0 bases and 3 bases, there was a span of 17 bases. Germline lookup yields CDR1 LGHDT and CDR2 YNNKEL (reference sequence). The length of the CDR3 is 18 residues. CDR3 sequence reads: CASSQEPQTEGSNEKLFF. CDR3 nucleotides: TGTGCCAGCAGCCAAGAACCCCAAACTGAAGGTTCTAATGAAAAACTGTTTTTT.

V is TRBV27 and J is TRBJ2-7; D possibly matches TRBD1 or TRBD2 (5 bases each). The germline V and J ends were trimmed by 5 bases and 7 bases, with 12 bases remaining between them. This CDR3 has 12 residues. The V gene's germline CDR1 is MNHEY and CDR2 SMNVEV (reference sequence). The CDR3 DNA follows: TGTGCCAGCAGTCTCACTGGGGGTGAGCAGTACTTC. It codes for CASSLTGGEQYF.

The chain joins TRBV9 to TRBJ1-3, with D hard to call. Deletions cut 0 bases from V and 3 bases from J, with 7 bases between. Per the germline V gene, CDR1 is SGDLS and CDR2 is YYNGEE. The length of the CDR3 is 14 residues. The CDR3 coding sequence is TGTGCCAGCAGCGTAGGCAATATTGGAAACACCATATATTTT. Protein product: CASSVGNIGNTIYF. The full variable domain, completed using reference TRBV9 and TRBJ1-3, is DSGVTQTPKHLITATGQRVTLRCSPRSGDLSVYWYQQSLDQGLQFLIQYYNGEERAKGNILERFSAQQFPDLHSELNLSSLELGDSALYFCASSVGNIGNTIYFGEGSWLTVV.

The genes are TRBV24-1 and TRBJ1-5, with 10 positions matching TRBD1. This CDR3 has 15 residues. From germline, CDR1 is KGHDR and CDR2 SFDVKD. With V trimmed by 7 bases and J by 5 bases, 7 bases remained unmatched. The CDR3 here is CATSSPGTGDQPQHF. CDR3 in DNA: TGTGCCACCAGCTCCCCCGGGACAGGGGATCAGCCCCAGCATTTT.

This clone came up once. The CDR3 DNA follows: TGTGCCAGCAGTAACGGAGCGGGGGGGGTGAATGAGCAGTTCTTC. This sequence encodes CASSNGAGGVNEQFF. The chain couples TRBV28 to TRBJ2-1, with 10 bases identical to TRBD2. This CDR3 is 15 amino acids long. Germline V gene sequence: CDR1 MDHEN, CDR2 SYDVKM. V shed 5 bases and J 7 bases; nucleotides not matched to a gene: 8.

V gene TRBV15 combines with J gene TRBJ2-3, with TRBD1 identical over 11 bases. The trim removed 10 bases at V and 3 bases at J, leaving 3 bases unmatched. From germline, CDR1 is LNHNV and CDR2 YYDKDF (reference sequence). The CDR3 covers 13 residues. CDR3 DNA sequence: TGTGCCAGCGGGACAGGGGGAACAGATACGCAGTATTTT. Residues: CASGTGGTDTQYF.

V is TRBV6-5 and J is TRBJ2-5, with TRBD2 identical over 7 bases. CDR1 and CDR2 (germline): MNHEY, SVGAGI. The CDR3 length is 13 residues. Germline trimming cut 7 bases from V and 7 bases from J; bases unmatched to any gene: 9. CDR3 nucleotides: TGTGCCAGCACCCATCCGGGAGGTGGGACCCAGTACTTC. It specifies CASTHPGGGTQYF.

This clone is medium-sized. The J gene is TRBJ2-2, the V gene TRBV6-4; D gene ambiguous. The V end was cut by 0 bases, the J end by 5 bases, with 4 bases between. The CDR3 runs 13 residues. Germline CDR1 is MRHNA and CDR2 is SNTAGT. CDR3 DNA sequence: TGTGCCAGCAGTGACTCGGAGACCGGGGAGCTGTTTTTT. Its protein product is CASSDSETGELFF.

This clone was counted a single time. The chain combines TRBV15 with TRBJ2-3; D possibly corresponds to TRBD2 (6 bases). The germline V and J ends were trimmed by 0 bases and 2 bases, with 9 bases remaining between them. The length of the CDR3 is 15 residues. Germline CDR1 is LNHNV and CDR2 is YYDKDF (reference sequence). CDR3 sequence (DNA): TGTGCCACCAGCAGAGATCGGGAGACCACAGATACGCAGTATTTT. This translates into CATSRDRETTDTQYF.

This rearrangement joins TRBV9 to TRBJ2-4; possibly TRBD2 for D (5 bases). V dropped 1 base and J dropped 13 bases, with 15 bases sitting between them. The CDR3 is 13 amino acids. Per the germline V gene, CDR1 is SGDLS and CDR2 is YYNGEE. The chain's CDR3 is CASSVTEVTQQYF. CDR3 DNA sequence: TGTGCCAGCAGCGTAACGGAGGTGACGCAACAGTACTTC. The full variable domain, rest sourced from reference TRBV9 and TRBJ2-4, is DSGVTQTPKHLITATGQRVTLRCSPRSGDLSVYWYQQSLDQGLQFLIQYYNGEERAKGNILERFSAQQFPDLHSELNLSSLELGDSALYFCASSVTEVTQQYFGAGTRLSVL.

This sequence joins TRBV7-2 and TRBJ2-3, with D perhaps matching TRBD2 (7 bases). From germline, CDR1 is SGHTA and CDR2 FQGNSA. CDR3 length: 15 residues. The ends were cut back, 4 bases at V and 2 bases at J, with 13 bases in the middle. The CDR3 DNA follows: TGTGCCAGCAGCTCTTCGGGGGGCCCCACAGATACGCAGTATTTT. Translation: CASSSSGGPTDTQYF.

J is TRBJ1-1 and V is TRBV19, with 8 bases fitting TRBD1. Trimming took 1 base from V and 2 from J; bases not matched to a gene: 3. CDR3 size: 15 residues. The germline V gene encodes CDR1 LNHDA and CDR2 SQIVND (reference sequence). In DNA form, the CDR3 reads TGTGCCAGTAGTATAGTAGACAGGGGAAACACTGAAGCTTTCTTT. Its translation is CASSIVDRGNTEAFF.

The chain links TRBV7-3 to TRBJ2-7; TRBD2 matches 9 bases. Germline CDR1 and CDR2: SGHTA and FQGTGA. J gave up 3 bases and V 4 bases, and 16 bases lay outside the gene matches. CDR3 length: 18 residues. DNA for the CDR3: TGTGCCAGCAGCTCCGGGGGATCCCCCGGGACTAGCATCTACGAGCAGTACTTC. Translating it yields CASSSGGSPGTSIYEQYF.

This clone appeared once. The chain employs TRBV15 and TRBJ2-7; D not resolved. V dropped 0 bases and J dropped 7 bases, with 7 bases sitting between them. The length of the CDR3 is 12 residues. CDR1 and CDR2 (germline): LNHNV, YYDKDF (reference sequence). The CDR3 DNA follows: TGTGCCACCAGCAGAGATTTCGAGGAGCAGTACTTC. It yields the protein CATSRDFEEQYF.

The chain recombines TRBV30 with TRBJ2-7; D is uncertain. CDR1 is GTSNPN, CDR2 SVGIG, per germline (reference sequence). This CDR3 has 14 amino acids. Trimming took 0 bases from V and 10 from J, leaving 19 bases between them. The CDR3 loop reads CAWSVLSDFRFQYF. The CDR3 nucleotides read TGTGCCTGGAGTGTACTTTCGGATTTCAGGTTTCAGTACTTC.

The chain is built from TRBV18 and TRBJ1-1; D gene ambiguous. The CDR3 has 15 residues. In germline, CDR1 is KGHSH, CDR2 LQKENI. V was trimmed by 6 bases and J by 1 base, leaving 15 bases between them. The CDR3 reads CASSLGRSPNTEAFF. The CDR3 DNA follows: TGTGCCAGCTCCTTAGGGAGGAGTCCGAACACTGAAGCTTTCTTT.

The chain joins TRBV7-3 to TRBJ1-2; D is uncertain. The CDR3 has 15 amino acids. The V and J ends lost 4 bases and 2 bases respectively, with 14 bases between them. Germline V CDR1 and CDR2: SGHTA, FQGTGA. For the CDR3, the DNA is TGTGCCAGCAGCTCGCGGGCTGGCAGCAACTATGGCTACACCTTC. Protein: CASSSRAGSNYGYTF.

The rearrangement uses TRBV9 and TRBJ1-4, with TRBD1 as a possible D gene (6 bases). Germline CDR1 reads SGDLS; CDR2 reads YYNGEE. The V end was cut by 3 bases, the J end by 3 bases, with 18 bases between. The CDR3 contains 17 residues. CDR3 in amino acids: CASSARGEPSSNEKLFF. CDR3 coding DNA: TGTGCCAGCAGCGCCAGGGGCGAACCCTCCTCTAATGAAAAACTGTTTTTT.

The CDR3 loop is CASSSGGPMNTGELFF. CDR3 sequence (DNA): TGTGCCAGCAGTTCAGGGGGGCCAATGAACACCGGGGAGCTGTTTTTT. V gene TRBV6-5 combines with J gene TRBJ2-2; a weak D match, TRBD1 (7 bases). The CDR3 runs 16 residues. The germline gives CDR1 MNHEY, CDR2 SVGAGI. V gave up 4 bases and J gave up 1 base, with 13 bases separating them.

This rearrangement joins TRBV29-1 to TRBJ2-7, with 8 bases matching TRBD1. Trimming cost V 7 bases and J 6 bases; bases outside gene matches: 11. The CDR3 extends over 13 amino acids. The germline gives CDR1 SQVTM, CDR2 ANQGSEA. This CDR3 reads CSAERSGGGEQYF. DNA of the CDR3: TGCAGCGCCGAGAGGTCAGGGGGCGGCGAGCAGTACTTC.

J is TRBJ2-7 and V is TRBV7-2, with D uncertain. Germline assignment: CDR1 SGHTA and CDR2 FQGNSA. The CDR3 sequence is 14 residues long. Deletions cut 3 bases from V and 5 bases from J, with 14 bases between. The CDR3 sequence: CASSLEIDADEQYF. The DNA for the CDR3 is TGTGCCAGCAGCTTGGAGATTGATGCCGACGAGCAGTACTTC.